This T cell receptor beta chain derives from a study of blood T cell repertoires in COVID-19. The method was immunoSEQ multiplex PCR; TCRdb's version includes in-frame clones alone and lacks a portion of them. There are 150,000 or so clones in the sample; approximately 92% occur only once, and 3.5% to 5% lies in the top ten. V lost 2 bases and J lost 1, with 17 bases in between. Germline CDR1 and CDR2: SEHNR and FQNEAQ (reference sequence). The CDR3 has 17 residues. The sample taken for sequencing was peripheral blood. The sequence was collected from a woman aged 50 to 60 with acute or convalescent COVID-19. The chain employs TRBV7-9 and TRBJ1-1; no clear D. The CDR3 here is CASSLFIGGPRNTEAFF. The DNA for the CDR3 is TGTGCCAGCAGCTTATTTATCGGAGGTCCCCGGAACACTGAAGCTTTCTTT.